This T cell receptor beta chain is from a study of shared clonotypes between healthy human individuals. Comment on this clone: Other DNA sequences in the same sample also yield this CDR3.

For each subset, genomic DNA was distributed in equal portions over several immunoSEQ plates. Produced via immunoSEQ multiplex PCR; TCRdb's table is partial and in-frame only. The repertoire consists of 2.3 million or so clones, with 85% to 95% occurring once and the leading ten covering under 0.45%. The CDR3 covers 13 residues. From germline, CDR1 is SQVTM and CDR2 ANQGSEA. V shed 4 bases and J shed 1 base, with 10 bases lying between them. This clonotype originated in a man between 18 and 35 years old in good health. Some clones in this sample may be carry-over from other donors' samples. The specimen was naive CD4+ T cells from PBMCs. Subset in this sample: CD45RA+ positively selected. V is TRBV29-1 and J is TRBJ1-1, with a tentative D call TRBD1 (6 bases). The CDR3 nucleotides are TGCAGCGTTGCCGGGGGGCAGAACACTGAAGCTTTCTTT. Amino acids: CSVAGGQNTEAFF. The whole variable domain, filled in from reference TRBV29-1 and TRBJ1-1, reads SAVISQKPSRDICQRGTSLTIQCQVDSQVTMMFWYRQQPGQSLTLIATANQGSEATYESGFVIDKFPISRPNLTFSTLTVSNMSPEDSSIYLCSVAGGQNTEAFFGQGTRLTVV.